This T cell receptor beta chain was sequenced in a study of T cell responses to AZD1222 COVID-19 vaccine. The ends were cut back, 3 bases at V and 1 base at J, with 23 bases in the middle. The CDR3 extends over 19 amino acids. CDR1 and CDR2 (germline): LNHDA, SQIVND (reference sequence). Data came from immunoSEQ multiplex PCR; TCRdb stores just in-frame clones and leaves some out. This table has 77,000 or so clones, around 87% appearing once. This TCR came from an adult who received the AZD1222 COVID-19 vaccine. The sample in question was peripheral blood, obtained 28 days after the second AZD1222 dose. The chain carries TRBV19 and TRBJ2-3; D may correspond to TRBD1 or TRBD2 (6 bases each). The CDR3 bases are TGTGCCAGTAGTATTCGGGGGCTTGGTGGGGATATCGGCACAGATACGCAGTATTTT. It specifies CASSIRGLGGDIGTDTQYF.